These 5 T cell receptor beta chains came from one sample sequenced in a study of neurological immune-mediated disorders. Via MiXCR, TCRdb re-called the 5' RACE reads, giving one row per CDR3 protein. Of under 35,000 distinct CDR3 sequences listed, approximately 1.5% are singletons. The sequenced material came from PBMCs. All receptors come from a woman in her thirties with multiple sclerosis.

This clonotype was observed many times. The V call is TRBV29-1, the J call TRBJ2-5; 7 positions agree with TRBD2. The CDR3 covers 13 residues. Germline assignment: CDR1 SQVTM and CDR2 ANQGSEA. J lost 4 bases, V lost 3 bases, and 5 bases had no gene match. The CDR3 sequence is CSVDGTTGETQYF. The CDR3 DNA follows: TGCAGCGTTGACGGGACTACGGGAGAGACCCAGTACTTC. The whole variable domain, filled in from reference TRBV29-1 and TRBJ2-5, reads SAVISQKPSRDICQRGTSLTIQCQVDSQVTMMFWYRQQPGQSLTLIATANQGSEATYESGFVIDKFPISRPNLTFSTLTVSNMSPEDSSIYLCSVDGTTGETQYFGPGTRLLVL.

This clonotype was observed at least ten times. The genes are TRBV20-1 and TRBJ2-7; D is unclear. Trimming removed 2 bases from V and 4 bases from J, with 12 bases in between. Germline V gives CDR1 DFQATT, CDR2 SNEGSKA (reference sequence). The CDR3 consists of 13 residues. The CDR3 spells CSARLIHFYEQYF. CDR3 bases: TGCAGTGCTAGACTTATCCATTTTTACGAGCAGTACTTC.

This clonotype is labeled large (0.1 to 1%). The chain carries TRBV12-3 or TRBV12-4 and TRBJ1-5; no reliable D call. V dropped 6 bases and J dropped 7 bases, with 10 bases sitting between them. The CDR3 has 12 residues. The CDR3 protein is CASRDVGQPQHF. The CDR3 coding sequence is TGTGCCAGCAGGGACGTGGGACAGCCCCAGCATTTT.

This clonotype has at least ten counts. V gene TRBV20-1 combines with J gene TRBJ1-6, with 9 bases matching TRBD1. Germline V gene data show CDR1 as DFQATT and CDR2 as SNEGSKA (reference sequence). This CDR3 comprises 13 residues. V shed 5 bases, J shed 6 bases, and the junction held 2 bases outside the gene matches. The CDR3 DNA reads as TGCAGTGCTTCGGACAGGGGTAATTCACCCCTCCACTTT. Translation gives CSASDRGNSPLHF.

This clonotype has a count of ten or more. CDR3 sequence: CSARGQGREGLFF. CDR3 DNA sequence: TGCAGTGCTAGAGGACAGGGCAGAGAGGGACTGTTTTTT. The chain combines TRBV20-1 with TRBJ1-4, with 7 bases that match TRBD1. The CDR3 extends over 13 amino acids. Trimming at V came to 1 base and at J to 13 bases, leaving 9 bases not matched to a gene. The germline gives CDR1 DFQATT, CDR2 SNEGSKA (reference sequence).